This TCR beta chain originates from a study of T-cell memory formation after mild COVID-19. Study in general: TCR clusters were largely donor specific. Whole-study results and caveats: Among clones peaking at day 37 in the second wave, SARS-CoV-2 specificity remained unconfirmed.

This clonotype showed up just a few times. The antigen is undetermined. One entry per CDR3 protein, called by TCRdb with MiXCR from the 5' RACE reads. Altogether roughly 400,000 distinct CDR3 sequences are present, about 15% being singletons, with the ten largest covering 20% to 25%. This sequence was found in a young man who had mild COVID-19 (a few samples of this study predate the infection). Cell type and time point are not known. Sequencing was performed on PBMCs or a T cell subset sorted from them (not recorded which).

The CDR3 here is CASSMKGSLHTGELFF. The CDR3 nucleotides read TGTGCCAGTAGTATGAAAGGGTCGTTGCACACCGGGGAGCTGTTTTTT. The chain employs TRBV19 and TRBJ2-2; D not resolved. The CDR3 spans 16 residues. The V end lost 3 bases, the J end lost 3 bases, and 14 bases lay between the germline ends. Looked up from germline, CDR1 is LNHDA and CDR2 is SQIVND (reference sequence).